The T cell receptor beta chain described here comes from a study of beta chain features in type 1 diabetes. Every isolated RNA sample was fully reverse transcribed, so sequencing captured expressed TCRB transcripts. Sequencing used immunoSEQ multiplex PCR; TCRdb keeps in-frame clones, though not all of them. The sample includes about 230,000 clones, roughly 17% seen only once; the top ten take about 0.085%. Germline V gene data show CDR1 as SQVTM and CDR2 as ANQGSEA. Deletions cut 2 bases from V and 2 bases from J, with 8 bases between. The CDR3 is made up of 13 amino acids. General study results and limits: Shorter TCRB CDR3s, moderately but significantly so, marked every one of the four CD4+ subsets in Type 1 diabetes patients.

To note about this clone: Its target is not known.

The genes are TRBV29-1 and TRBJ2-3; D possibly corresponds to TRBD1 (5 bases). Sequencing input: naive CD4+ T cells from blood. The TCR sequence derives from a man between 25 and 39 years old with type 1 diabetes. The CDR3 reads CSVELTDTDTQYF. The CDR3 DNA reads TGCAGCGTTGAATTGACAGACACAGATACGCAGTATTTT.